This TCR beta chain comes out of a study of OX40 agonist ivuxolimab in advanced cancers. In the study overall: Partial responses occurred in three patients (one hepatocellular carcinoma, two cutaneous melanoma).

Sequencing used immunoSEQ multiplex PCR; TCRdb keeps in-frame clones, though not all of them. The repertoire holds some 74,000 clones, about 94% seen once, with roughly a tenth in the top ten. Germline assignment: CDR1 MGHRA and CDR2 YSYEKL. The CDR3 sequence is 15 residues long. Deletions cut 0 bases from V and 2 bases from J, with 11 bases between. The rearrangement links TRBV4-1 to TRBJ2-7; TRBD1 is a possible D gene (6 bases). The sample was CD4+ or CD8+ T cells sorted from blood, taken in a trial of the OX40 agonist ivuxolimab. This receptor was obtained from an adult with an advanced solid tumor such as melanoma, head and neck, liver or kidney cancer. For the CDR3, the DNA is TGCGCCAGCAGCCAAGATGGCAGGGACACCTACGAGCAGTACTTC. It encodes CASSQDGRDTYEQYF.